A single sample is the source of the 20 T cell receptor beta chains below, sequenced in a study of T-cell reconstitution after alpha-beta-depleted transplantation in children. The library targeted TCRbeta and was prepared with unique molecular identifiers. From the PCR reads, TCRdb called clonotypes with MiXCR, one entry per CDR3 protein. The data contain roughly 100,000 distinct CDR3 sequences, roughly 8% of them singletons. The sequences come from PBMCs from the stem cell graft donor, collected from the stem cell graft. The source of these receptors is a human donor who donated a stem cell graft to a child with congenital amegakaryocytic thrombocytopenia.

This clonotype has ten or more counts. The chain combines TRBV5-1 with TRBJ2-7; 12 nucleotides align to TRBD2. The CDR3 loop spans 15 amino acids. Germline trimming cut 4 bases from V and 4 bases from J; bases unmatched to any gene: 6. Germline V gene lookup returns CDR1 SGHRS and CDR2 YFSETQ. The CDR3 is CASSITLAGGYEQYF. DNA of the CDR3: TGCGCCAGCAGCATCACACTAGCGGGAGGATACGAGCAGTACTTC.

This clonotype was recorded at least ten times. J is TRBJ2-7 and V is TRBV7-4; 7 bases are a match to TRBD1. J gave up 2 bases and V 1 base, and 5 bases lay outside the gene matches. This CDR3 spans 15 amino acids. Germline lookup yields CDR1 SGHVT and CDR2 SQSDAQ. The CDR3 region is CASSLGDRETYEQYF. CDR3 in DNA: TGTGCCAGCAGCTTAGGCGACAGGGAAACCTACGAGCAGTACTTC.

This clonotype was seen many times. V is TRBV6-2 or TRBV6-3 and J is TRBJ1-1, with a possible D match to TRBD1 (6 bases). The length of the CDR3 is 15 residues. The V gene lost 4 bases and the J gene lost 10 bases, with 22 bases spanning the gap. CDR1 is MNHEY and CDR2 is SVGEGT in the germline V gene. CDR3 residues: CASSLSGTHNLGAFF. CDR3 nucleotides: TGTGCCAGCAGTTTATCCGGGACACATAACCTTGGAGCTTTCTTT.

This clonotype came up many times. V usage is TRBV7-2 and J usage is TRBJ2-3; D is ambiguous. The germline gives CDR1 SGHTA, CDR2 FQGNSA. The ends were cut back, 4 bases at V and 0 bases at J, with 8 bases in the middle. The CDR3 is 14 amino acids. CDR3 loop: CASSSYLSTDTQYF. Here the CDR3 DNA reads TGTGCCAGCAGCTCTTACTTGAGCACAGATACGCAGTATTTT.

The chain links TRBV4-3 to TRBJ2-7; 9 nucleotides line up with TRBD2. V was clipped by 1 base and J by 7 bases; unmatched bases: 11. The CDR3 extends over 16 amino acids. CDR1 and CDR2 (germline): LGHNA, YSLEER. In nucleotides, the CDR3 is TGCGCCAGCAGCCAAGGAGCGGGAGGCCCCGGGAGGGAGCAGTACTTC. It specifies CASSQGAGGPGREQYF.

Many counts were recorded for this clonotype. The chain carries TRBV20-1 and TRBJ2-7; D ambiguous. The CDR3 length is 12 residues. Germline V lookup: CDR1 DFQATT, CDR2 SNEGSKA (reference sequence). The ends were cut back, 3 bases at V and 7 bases at J, with 13 bases in the middle. The CDR3 reads CSASLSLGEQYF. The CDR3 DNA reads TGCAGTGCTAGCCTCTCCTTAGGGGAGCAGTACTTC.

This clonotype has at least ten counts. This chain connects TRBV5-8 to TRBJ2-5, with D unresolved. The CDR3 sequence is 14 residues long. The V and J ends lost 0 bases and 0 bases respectively, with 6 bases between them. Germline CDR1 is SGHTS and CDR2 is YDEGEE. CDR3 nucleotides: TGTGCCAGCAGCTTGGCTCCAAACCAAGAGACCCAGTACTTC. This translates into CASSLAPNQETQYF.

This clonotype was seen more than once but under ten times. The chain links TRBV2 to TRBJ2-5; 8 nucleotides align to TRBD2. CDR1 is SNHLY and CDR2 is FYNNEI in the germline V gene. The J segment lost 2 bases and the V segment lost 6 bases, leaving 11 bases of the junction unmatched. The CDR3 is made up of 16 amino acids. CDR3 nucleotide sequence: TGTGCCAGCAGGCCAAAACGGGCTAGCGGGCAAGAGACCCAGTACTTC. Its protein product is CASRPKRASGQETQYF.

The chain joins TRBV27 to TRBJ1-5, with TRBD1 as a possible D gene (6 bases). The germline CDR1 and CDR2 sequences are MNHEY and SMNVEV (reference sequence). CDR3 length: 16 amino acids. The V and J ends lost 4 bases and 4 bases respectively, with 17 bases between them. CDR3 amino acids: CASSSLQGSRNQPQHF. DNA for the CDR3: TGTGCCAGCAGTTCCTTACAGGGAAGCAGGAATCAGCCCCAGCATTTT.

This clonotype has ten or more counts. The chain is built from TRBV12-3 or TRBV12-4 and TRBJ1-2; D perhaps matches TRBD1 (5 bases). CDR3 size: 14 residues. V dropped 5 bases and J dropped 2 bases, with 12 bases sitting between them. The CDR3: CASSRAQGNYGYTF. CDR3 DNA sequence: TGTGCCAGCAGTCGGGCTCAGGGCAACTATGGCTACACCTTC.

This clonotype has a count of ten or more. The chain is built from TRBV4-3 and TRBJ2-3, with D possibly TRBD2 on 6 matching bases. V was pared by 1 base and J by 4 bases, with 12 bases between. The CDR3 spans 15 residues. CDR1 LGHNA and CDR2 YSLEER come from the germline V gene. CDR3 in DNA: TGCGCCAGCAGCCAAGGGAGAGGAGGGGCAGATACGCAGTATTTT. This codes for CASSQGRGGADTQYF.

This clonotype has at least ten counts. The J gene is TRBJ2-2, the V gene TRBV5-4, with D unresolved. Germline V gene sequence: CDR1 SGHNT, CDR2 YYREEE (reference sequence). Deletions cut 4 bases from V and 8 bases from J, with 12 bases between. The CDR3 covers 13 residues. The CDR3 protein is CASSPPLKGELFF. DNA for the CDR3: TGTGCCAGCAGCCCGCCGCTGAAAGGGGAGCTGTTTTTT. Full variable domain (missing parts from reference TRBV5-4 and TRBJ2-2): ETGVTQSPTHLIKTRGQQVTLRCSSQSGHNTVSWYQQALGQGPQFIFQYYREEENGRGNFPPRFSGLQFPNYSSELNVNALELDDSALYLCASSPPLKGELFFGEGSRLTVL.

This clonotype has a count of ten or more. The rearrangement uses TRBV20-1 and TRBJ2-1; TRBD1 agrees at 9 bases. The CDR3 runs 13 residues. V lost 7 bases, J lost 10 bases, and 11 bases stayed unmatched. CDR1 is DFQATT, CDR2 SNEGSKA, per germline (reference sequence). CDR3 bases: TGCAGTGTGGCGGGACAGGGTGTTGGCGAGCAGTTCTTC. Protein sequence: CSVAGQGVGEQFF.

At least ten counts were recorded for this clonotype. This chain connects TRBV5-1 to TRBJ2-2; D gene ambiguous. V shed 0 bases and J shed 3 bases, with 6 bases lying between them. In germline, CDR1 is SGHRS, CDR2 YFSETQ. The CDR3 runs to 14 residues. The CDR3 DNA reads as TGCGCCAGCAGCTTGGAGCCCGACACCGGGGAGCTGTTTTTT. Protein: CASSLEPDTGELFF.

This clonotype showed up just a few times. This chain links TRBV29-1 with TRBJ2-3, with no clear D. Germline CDR1 and CDR2: SQVTM and ANQGSEA. The V and J ends lost 0 bases and 6 bases respectively, with 19 bases between them. This CDR3 region has 16 residues. The CDR3 region is CSVEDISLTHLDTQYF. The CDR3 region has the DNA TGCAGCGTTGAAGATATCTCATTAACACACCTGGATACGCAGTATTTT.

This clonotype was counted many times. The CDR3 protein is CASREDGDRDDGYTF. The CDR3 nucleotides are TGCGCCAGCAGGGAGGATGGGGACAGGGATGATGGCTACACCTTC. The chain has TRBV10-1 and TRBJ1-2; 9 nucleotides agree with TRBD1. V lost 6 bases to trimming and J lost 6 bases; unmatched junction nucleotides: 11. Germline assignment: CDR1 WNHNN and CDR2 SYGVQD (reference sequence). This CDR3 region has 15 residues.

There are many counts of this clonotype. The V call is TRBV20-1, the J call TRBJ2-7; D is possibly TRBD2 (6 bases). Germline assignment: CDR1 DFQATT and CDR2 SNEGSKA (reference sequence). The V and J ends lost 6 bases and 4 bases respectively, with 13 bases between them. This CDR3 comprises 12 residues. The CDR3 is CSATGTSYEQYF. The DNA for the CDR3 is TGCAGTGCCACCGGGACTTCATACGAGCAGTACTTC.

This clonotype has ten or more counts. The rearrangement links TRBV10-2 to TRBJ2-7; 10 nucleotides agree with TRBD1. The CDR3 is 12 amino acids. The germline CDR1 and CDR2 sequences are WSHSY and SAAADI. The junction had 3 bases not matched to a gene; V was cut back by 9 bases and J by 4 bases. The CDR3 nucleotides read TGCGCCAGTTCGGGACAGGGGTACGAGCAGTACTTC. It encodes CASSGQGYEQYF.

The J gene is TRBJ2-1, the V gene TRBV21-1; the table's D call TRBD2 went unverified against the DNA. TRBV21-1 is annotated as a pseudogene. The CDR3 covers 16 residues. The chain's CDR3 is CASSKKIMDWHGEQFF. The DNA of the CDR3 is TGTGCCAGCAGCAAAAAAATCATGGACTGGCACGGTGAGCAGTTCTTC.

This clonotype was detected many times. This chain joins TRBV12-3 or TRBV12-4 and TRBJ1-2; possibly TRBD1 for D (5 bases). Between the trimmed V and J ends, which lost 0 bases and 4 bases, there was a span of 15 bases. The CDR3 spans 16 residues. DNA for the CDR3: TGTGCCAGCAGTTTAGCGCCGGGACGACTACTCTATGGCTACACCTTC. It encodes CASSLAPGRLLYGYTF.